The rows below give T cell receptor beta chains drawn from one sample of a study of CD8 T cells in ankylosing spondylitis. Each CDR3 protein is one row after TCRdb ran MiXCR on the 5' RACE reads. The sample gives over 700,000 distinct CDR3 sequences, 19% of which show up once; roughly a fifth is in the top ten. The sequenced material came from blood, either unsorted or a sorted T cell fraction (not recorded which). Receptors originate from a male donor with ankylosing spondylitis. Both conserved end residues are trimmed from each CDR3. The order of the fields is V gene, J gene, CDR3 protein.

v_call: TRBV6-1
j_call: TRBJ1-2
cdr3_aa: ASSGDRAYGYT

v_call: TRBV12-3/TRBV12-4
j_call: TRBJ2-5
cdr3_aa: ASGTVQETQY

v_call: TRBV12-3/TRBV12-4
j_call: TRBJ1-4
cdr3_aa: ASSLITLATNEKLF

v_call: TRBV12-3/TRBV12-4
j_call: TRBJ1-1
cdr3_aa: ASSLAVPNTMNTEAF

v_call: TRBV3-1
j_call: TRBJ2-1
cdr3_aa: ASSQLAGVSEQF

v_call: TRBV7-2
j_call: TRBJ2-1
cdr3_aa: ASSLVYRGRDNEQF

v_call: TRBV12-3/TRBV12-4
j_call: TRBJ1-1
cdr3_aa: ASSTGKNTEAF

v_call: TRBV20-1
j_call: TRBJ2-7
cdr3_aa: SATSTGGWDEQY

v_call: TRBV4-1
j_call: TRBJ2-1
cdr3_aa: ASSQVVPNNEQF

v_call: TRBV7-8
j_call: TRBJ2-1
cdr3_aa: ASSLWSSGSSNEQF

v_call: TRBV27
j_call: TRBJ1-1
cdr3_aa: ASSLLGHRNTEAF

v_call: TRBV20-1
j_call: TRBJ2-3
cdr3_aa: SARKLREDVSSTDTQY

v_call: TRBV12-3/TRBV12-4
j_call: TRBJ1-1
cdr3_aa: ASSLSRQSDYEAF

v_call: TRBV4-1
j_call: TRBJ2-7
cdr3_aa: ASSQIGGVNEQY

v_call: TRBV20-1
j_call: TRBJ2-3
cdr3_aa: SARDNSRDTQY

v_call: TRBV11-2
j_call: TRBJ2-3
cdr3_aa: ASSLLASGRATDTQY